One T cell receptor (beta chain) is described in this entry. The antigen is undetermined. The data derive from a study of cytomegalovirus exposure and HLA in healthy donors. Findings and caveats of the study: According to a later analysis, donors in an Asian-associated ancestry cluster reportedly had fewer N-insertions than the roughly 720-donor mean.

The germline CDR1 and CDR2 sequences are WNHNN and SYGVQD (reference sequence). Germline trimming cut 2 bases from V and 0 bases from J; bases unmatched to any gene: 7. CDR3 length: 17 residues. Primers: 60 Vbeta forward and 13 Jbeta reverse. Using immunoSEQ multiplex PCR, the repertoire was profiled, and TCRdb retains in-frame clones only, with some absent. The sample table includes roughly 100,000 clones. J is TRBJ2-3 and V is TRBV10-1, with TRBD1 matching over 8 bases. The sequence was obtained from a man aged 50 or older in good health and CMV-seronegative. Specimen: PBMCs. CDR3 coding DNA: TGCGCCAGCAGTGAGGGCCAGGGGGCGGCTAGCACAGATACGCAGTATTTT. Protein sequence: CASSEGQGAASTDTQYF.